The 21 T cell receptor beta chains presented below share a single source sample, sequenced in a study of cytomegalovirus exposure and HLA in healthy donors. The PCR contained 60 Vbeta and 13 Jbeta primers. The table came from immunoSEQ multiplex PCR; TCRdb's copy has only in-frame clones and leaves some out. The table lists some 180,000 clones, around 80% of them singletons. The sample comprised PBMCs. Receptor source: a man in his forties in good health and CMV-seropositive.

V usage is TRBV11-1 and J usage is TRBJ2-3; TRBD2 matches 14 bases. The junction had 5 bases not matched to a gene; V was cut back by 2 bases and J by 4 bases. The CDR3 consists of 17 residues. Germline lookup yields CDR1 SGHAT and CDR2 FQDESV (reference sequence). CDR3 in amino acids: CASSLPGLAGEADTQYF. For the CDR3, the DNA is TGTGCCAGCAGCTTACCGGGACTAGCGGGAGAGGCAGATACGCAGTATTTT.

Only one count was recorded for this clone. CDR3 DNA: TGTGCCAGCAGCCGAGCGGGAGGGGGGGTCAATGAGCAGTTCTTC. Its protein product is CASSRAGGGVNEQFF. This chain links TRBV5-6 with TRBJ2-1; 10 bases fit TRBD2. The CDR3 has 15 residues. Trimming took 4 bases from V and 6 from J; bases not matched to a gene: 7. Germline assignment: CDR1 SGHDT and CDR2 YYEEEE.

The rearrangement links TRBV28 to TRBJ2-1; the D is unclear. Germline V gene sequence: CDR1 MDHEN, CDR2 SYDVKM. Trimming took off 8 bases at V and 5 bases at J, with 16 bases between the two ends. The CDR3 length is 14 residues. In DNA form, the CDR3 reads TGTGCCAGCCGGAGCGCTACACCAAACAATGAGCAGTTCTTC. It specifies CASRSATPNNEQFF.

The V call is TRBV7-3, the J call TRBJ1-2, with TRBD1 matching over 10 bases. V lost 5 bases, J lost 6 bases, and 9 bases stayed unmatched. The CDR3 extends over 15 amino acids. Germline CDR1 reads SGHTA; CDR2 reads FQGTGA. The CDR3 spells CASSPAATGGDGYTF. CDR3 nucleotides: TGTGCCAGCAGCCCAGCTGCGACAGGGGGCGATGGCTACACCTTC.

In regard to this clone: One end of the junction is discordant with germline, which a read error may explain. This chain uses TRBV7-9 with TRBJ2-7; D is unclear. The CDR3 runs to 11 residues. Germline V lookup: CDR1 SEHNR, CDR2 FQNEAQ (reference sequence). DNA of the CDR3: TGTTCCAGCAGCTTCACATACGAGCAGTACTTC. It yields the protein CSSSFTYEQYF.

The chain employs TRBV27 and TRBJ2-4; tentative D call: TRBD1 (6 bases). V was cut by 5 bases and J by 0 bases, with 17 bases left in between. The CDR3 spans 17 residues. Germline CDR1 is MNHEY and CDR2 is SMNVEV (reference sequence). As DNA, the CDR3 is TGTGCCAGCAGTCCTTCCCGGACAGCATCAGCCAAAAACATTCAGTACTTC. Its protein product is CASSPSRTASAKNIQYF.

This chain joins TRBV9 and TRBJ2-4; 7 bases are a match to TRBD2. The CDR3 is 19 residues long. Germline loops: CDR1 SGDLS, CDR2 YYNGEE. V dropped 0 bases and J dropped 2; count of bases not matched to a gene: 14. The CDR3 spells CASSVALRGEVESKNIQYF. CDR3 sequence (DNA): TGTGCCAGCAGCGTAGCCCTACGGGGGGAGGTAGAATCCAAAAACATTCAGTACTTC.

The CDR3, as DNA: TGTGCCAGCAGTTCAGCGATAGATACGCAGTATTTT. This encodes CASSSAIDTQYF. V usage is TRBV6-1 and J usage is TRBJ2-3, with unresolved D. Germline V lookup: CDR1 MNHNS, CDR2 SASEGT. V was shortened by 5 bases and J by 5 bases, with 8 bases between the two germline ends. The CDR3 is made up of 12 amino acids.

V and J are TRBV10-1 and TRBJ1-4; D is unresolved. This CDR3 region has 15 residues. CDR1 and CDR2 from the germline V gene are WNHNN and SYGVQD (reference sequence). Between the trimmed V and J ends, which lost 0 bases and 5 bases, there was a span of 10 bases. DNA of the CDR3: TGCGCCAGCAGTGAGTCCTTGGCAGTCAATGAAAAACTGTTTTTT. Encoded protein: CASSESLAVNEKLFF.

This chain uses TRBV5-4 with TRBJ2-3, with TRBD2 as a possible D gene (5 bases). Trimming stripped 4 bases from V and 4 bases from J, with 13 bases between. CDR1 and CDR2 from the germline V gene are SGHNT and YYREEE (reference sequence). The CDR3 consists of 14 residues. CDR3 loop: CASSPGLSPDTQYF. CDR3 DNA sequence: TGTGCCAGCAGCCCAGGACTGAGCCCAGATACGCAGTATTTT.

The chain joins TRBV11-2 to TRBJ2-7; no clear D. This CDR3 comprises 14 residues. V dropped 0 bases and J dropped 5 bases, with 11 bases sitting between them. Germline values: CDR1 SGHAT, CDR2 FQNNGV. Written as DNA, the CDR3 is TGTGCCAGCAGCTTAGAAGTCCGGGTGCACGAGCAGTACTTC. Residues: CASSLEVRVHEQYF.

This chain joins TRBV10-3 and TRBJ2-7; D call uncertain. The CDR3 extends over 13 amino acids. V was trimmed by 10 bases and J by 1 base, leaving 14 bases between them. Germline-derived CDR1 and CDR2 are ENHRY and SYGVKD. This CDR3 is CATRHRLSYEQYF. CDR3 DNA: TGTGCCACCCGACACCGATTATCCTACGAGCAGTACTTC.

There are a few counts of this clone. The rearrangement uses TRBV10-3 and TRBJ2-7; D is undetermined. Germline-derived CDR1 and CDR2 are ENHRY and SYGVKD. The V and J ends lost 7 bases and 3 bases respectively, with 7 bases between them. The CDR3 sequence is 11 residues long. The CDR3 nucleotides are TGTGCCATCAAGAACGGCTACGAGCAGTACTTC. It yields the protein CAIKNGYEQYF.

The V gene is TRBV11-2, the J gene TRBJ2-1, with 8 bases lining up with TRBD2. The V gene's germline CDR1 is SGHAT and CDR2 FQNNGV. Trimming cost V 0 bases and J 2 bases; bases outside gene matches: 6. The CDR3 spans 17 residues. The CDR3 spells CASSLDQWREAYNEQFF. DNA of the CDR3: TGTGCCAGCAGCTTAGATCAGTGGCGGGAGGCCTACAATGAGCAGTTCTTC.

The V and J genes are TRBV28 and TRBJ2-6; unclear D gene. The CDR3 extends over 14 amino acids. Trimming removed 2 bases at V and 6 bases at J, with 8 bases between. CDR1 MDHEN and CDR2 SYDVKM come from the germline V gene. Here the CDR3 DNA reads TGTGCCAGCAGTTTACAATCAGAGGCCAACGTCCTGACTTTC. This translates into CASSLQSEANVLTF.

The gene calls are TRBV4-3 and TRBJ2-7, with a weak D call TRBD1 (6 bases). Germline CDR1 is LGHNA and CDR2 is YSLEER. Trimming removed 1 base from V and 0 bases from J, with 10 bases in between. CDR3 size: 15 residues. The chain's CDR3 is CASSQVSGASYEQYF. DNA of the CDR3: TGCGCCAGCAGCCAAGTGTCAGGGGCCTCCTACGAGCAGTACTTC.

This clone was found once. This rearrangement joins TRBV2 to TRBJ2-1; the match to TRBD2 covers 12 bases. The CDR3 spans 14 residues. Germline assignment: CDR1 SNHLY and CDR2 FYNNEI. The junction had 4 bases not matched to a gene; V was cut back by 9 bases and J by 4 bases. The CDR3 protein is CASGTSGRYNEQFF. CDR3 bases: TGTGCCAGTGGCACTAGCGGGAGGTACAATGAGCAGTTCTTC.

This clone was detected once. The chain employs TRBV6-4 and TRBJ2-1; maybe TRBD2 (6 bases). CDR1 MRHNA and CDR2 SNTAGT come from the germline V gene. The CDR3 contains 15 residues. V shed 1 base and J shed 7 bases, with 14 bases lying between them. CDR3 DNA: TGTGCCAGCAGTGACTGGCGGGGCATTATAAATGAGCAGTTCTTC. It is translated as CASSDWRGIINEQFF.

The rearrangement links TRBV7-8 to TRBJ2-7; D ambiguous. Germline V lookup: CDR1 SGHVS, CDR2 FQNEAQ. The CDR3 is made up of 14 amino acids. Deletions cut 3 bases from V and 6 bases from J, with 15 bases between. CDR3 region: CASSLTQWRAEQYF. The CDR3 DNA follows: TGTGCCAGCAGCTTGACACAGTGGCGCGCCGAGCAGTACTTC.

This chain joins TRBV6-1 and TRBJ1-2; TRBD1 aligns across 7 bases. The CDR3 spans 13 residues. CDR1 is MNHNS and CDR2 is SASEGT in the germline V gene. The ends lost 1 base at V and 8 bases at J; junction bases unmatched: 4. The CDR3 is CASSEERGLGYTF. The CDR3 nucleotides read TGTGCCAGCAGTGAAGAAAGGGGGCTGGGCTACACCTTC.

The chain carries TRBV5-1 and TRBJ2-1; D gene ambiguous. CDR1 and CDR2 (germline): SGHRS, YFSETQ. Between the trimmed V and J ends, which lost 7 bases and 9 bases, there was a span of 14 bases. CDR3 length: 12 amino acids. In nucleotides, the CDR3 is TGCGCCAGCGGTGGCGCGGTCGGTGAGCAGTTCTTC. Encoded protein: CASGGAVGEQFF.